This is a list of T cell receptor beta chains from one sample in a study of post-analysis software for immune sequencing data. TCRdb ran MiXCR on the PCR reads and lists one entry per CDR3 protein. The table shows around 770,000 distinct CDR3 sequences, with 35% to 55% occurring only once. Sequenced: blood. The receptor set was obtained from a girl under 18 with multiple sclerosis. The CDR3 runs from the conserved cysteine through the conserved F or W.

v_call cdr3_aa
TRBV28 CASSLSRGGYTF
TRBV28 CASSSPLTRQRAGANVLTF
TRBV5-1 CASSGEMPTYEQYF
TRBV4-1 CASSRTEGGLDEQFF
TRBV10-3 CAISEYQVSGMNTEAFF
TRBV29-1 CSVGQSPTDTQYF
TRBV6-6 CASSGTSGYNGQFF
TRBV24-1 CATSDPRPGVQETQYF
TRBV20-1 CSARDPAESSYNEQFF
TRBV5-1 CASNLGLAGGGEQFF
TRBV20-1 CSASTGGYEQYF
TRBV29-1 CSVEGETGVETQYF
TRBV9 CASSVGLGGEAFF
TRBV29-1 CSVKRSGSVYNEQFF
TRBV20-1 CSASQSGVWAEDYGYTF
TRBV25-1 CASSEYALAGGSEQFF
TRBV7-8 CASGDWVEQFF
TRBV9 CASSVGLAVPETQYF
TRBV7-3 CASSLRGTPLSDTQYF
TRBV28 CASSQTRTQYF
TRBV12-3/TRBV12-4 CASGLNGDTQYF
TRBV6-2/TRBV6-3 CASSNRRTGETGANVLTF
TRBV29-1 CSAADPYEQYF
TRBV12-3/TRBV12-4 CASSSRTGRSYEQYF
TRBV29-1 CSVGGSGPSYEQYF
TRBV6-2/TRBV6-3 CASSTSQRRGWKETQYF
TRBV7-2 CASSRDWGETQYF
TRBV5-1 CASGPVGTEAFF
TRBV29-1 CSAAGQWNTEAFF
TRBV6-5 CASSFAGTGSSAGRTIYF
TRBV20-1 CSATDPRNGPSTDTQYF